The source of this T cell receptor (beta chain) is a study of shared clonotypes between healthy human individuals. Sequencing was performed with immunoSEQ multiplex PCR; in TCRdb, only in-frame clones are kept and a portion is missing. The table records millions of clones, 95% of them present only once. CDR1 SQVTM and CDR2 ANQGSEA come from the germline V gene. Trimming removed 6 bases from V and 0 bases from J; junction bases left unmatched: 3. The CDR3 extends over 14 amino acids. The clonotype comes from a young man in good health. This sequence joins TRBV29-1 and TRBJ1-2, with 11 bases that match TRBD1. Sequencing used naive CD4+ T cells sorted from blood. As for subset: CD45RA+ positively selected. CDR3 sequence: CSVGDRGTNYGYTF. The CDR3, as DNA: TGCAGCGTAGGGGACAGGGGGACTAACTATGGCTACACCTTC.